These T cell receptor beta chains were read from a single sample in a study of OX40 agonist ivuxolimab in advanced cancers. Only in-frame clones appear in the TCRdb table, and some are missing; sequencing was by immunoSEQ multiplex PCR. Of about 68,000 clones in the sample, about 91% are singletons; the top ten hold about 0.31%. The material was CD4+ or CD8+ T cells sorted from blood, obtained in a trial of the OX40 agonist ivuxolimab. Receptor source: an adult with an advanced solid tumor such as melanoma, head and neck, liver or kidney cancer. Each CDR3 is given with its conserved first and last residue. The D gene is left open where the match is weak. The listing skips clone size in some rows; elsewhere it reads once, few, many or a size class.

TGTGCCAGCAGCTTGGGGGCAGACAGGGGCACTGAAGCTTTCTTT,CASSLGADRGTEAFF,TRBD1,TRBV5-4,TRBJ1-1,once
TGTGCCAGCAGTGAAGCTAAACCGCCCTATGGCTACACCTTC,CASSEAKPPYGYTF,.,TRBV6-1,TRBJ1-2,.
TGTGCCAGCAGTTTTTTCGGACTAGCGGGTAACCAAGAGACCCAGTACTTC,CASSFFGLAGNQETQYF,TRBD2,TRBV28,TRBJ2-5,.
TGCAGTGCTAGGTTAAACTATGGCTACACCTTC,CSARLNYGYTF,.,TRBV20-1,TRBJ1-2,.
TGTGCCAGCAGCTCGGACAGGGCTAACTATGGCTACACCTTC,CASSSDRANYGYTF,TRBD1,TRBV7-8,TRBJ1-2,few
TGCACCAGCAGCCAAAGGGGTGGCTCATCTCGGGGGGAGACCCAGTACTTC,CTSSQRGGSSRGETQYF,.,TRBV1,TRBJ2-5,.
TGTGCCAGCAGGGACAGGAGCTCCTATAATTCACCCCTCCACTTT,CASRDRSSYNSPLHF,TRBD1,TRBV6-1,TRBJ1-6,.
TGTGCCAGCACTAGACAGGAGATGAACACTGAAGCTTTCTTT,CASTRQEMNTEAFF,.,TRBV7-6,TRBJ1-1,few
TGCAGCGGCTGGAGGGGGAGCACAGATACGCAGTATTTT,CSGWRGSTDTQYF,.,TRBV29-1,TRBJ2-3,.
TGTGCCTGGTGGGGATCGTCGGGGGCAAGGATTGGCTACACCTTC,CAWWGSSGARIGYTF,.,TRBV30,TRBJ1-2,.
TGTGCCAGCAGCCAAGTGGGTAGTGGGCCTGGGGCCAACGTCCTGACTTTC,CASSQVGSGPGANVLTF,.,TRBV14,TRBJ2-6,.
TGTGCCAGCACCTGGACTAGCGGGGACTACGAGCAGTACTTC,CASTWTSGDYEQYF,TRBD2,TRBV11-2,TRBJ2-7,.
TGTGCCAGCAGCTCCCGGTGGGCCACTGAAGCTTTCTTT,CASSSRWATEAFF,.,TRBV13,TRBJ1-1,.
TGTGCCAGCAGTCAAGAGGTTAACTATGGCTACACCTTC,CASSQEVNYGYTF,.,TRBV14,TRBJ1-2,.